A single sample is the source of the 28 T cell receptor beta chains below, sequenced in a study of CD8 T cells in Susac syndrome. RNA in amounts of about 0.5 to 1 ug was reverse transcribed with random hexamers. TCRdb recomputed calls from the immunoSEQ multiplex PCR reads with MiXCR, one row per CDR3 protein. Among 150,000 to 200,000 distinct CDR3 sequences, roughly 96% were seen once, and the ten largest hold 0.15% to 0.2%. The material sequenced was CD8+ T cells from PBMCs. The receptors were gathered from a human donor with multiple sclerosis.

The chain combines TRBV2 with TRBJ1-2; no clear D. Trimming cost V 8 bases and J 7 bases, with 8 bases left between them. The CDR3 is 10 amino acids. CDR1 and CDR2 from the germline V gene are SNHLY and FYNNEI. The CDR3 is CASHAGGYTF. CDR3 sequence (DNA): TGTGCCAGCCACGCTGGTGGCTACACCTTC.

The gene calls are TRBV29-1 and TRBJ2-1; D might be TRBD1 or TRBD2, each matching 6 bases. The length of the CDR3 is 11 residues. V was pared by 0 bases and J by 15 bases, with 12 bases between. Germline assignment: CDR1 SQVTM and CDR2 ANQGSEA. CDR3 sequence: CSVEDGKGGFF. In DNA form, the CDR3 reads TGCAGCGTTGAAGACGGGAAGGGGGGGTTCTTC.

A single count supports this clonotype. The gene calls are TRBV7-9 and TRBJ2-7; 9 bases match TRBD1. V lost 10 bases, J lost 5 bases, and 9 bases stayed unmatched. From germline, CDR1 is SEHNR and CDR2 FQNEAQ (reference sequence). The CDR3 is 13 amino acids. CDR3 in amino acids: CATRDRDGHEQYF. CDR3 DNA: TGTGCCACCCGGGACAGGGATGGTCACGAGCAGTACTTC.

The chain carries TRBV25-1 and TRBJ1-1; the D gene is possibly TRBD1 (6 bases). Germline lookup yields CDR1 MGHDK and CDR2 SYGVNS. V was pared by 4 bases and J by 2 bases, with 11 bases between. The CDR3 is 14 amino acids. The CDR3 here is CASSVGQINTEAFF. The CDR3 coding sequence is TGTGCCAGCAGTGTGGGACAAATTAACACTGAAGCTTTCTTT.

The CDR3 sequence is CSASSGSTEAFF. CDR3 nucleotides: TGCAGTGCCTCGTCCGGGTCTACTGAAGCTTTCTTT. The J gene is TRBJ1-1, the V gene TRBV20-1; D not certain. CDR1 and CDR2 (germline): DFQATT, SNEGSKA (reference sequence). CDR3 size: 12 residues. V was cut by 6 bases and J by 5 bases, with 13 bases left in between.

The chain recombines TRBV5-1 with TRBJ2-5; D is uncertain. Trimming took 0 bases from V and 2 from J, leaving 11 bases between them. The CDR3 is made up of 15 amino acids. Germline CDR1 and CDR2: SGHRS and YFSETQ. This CDR3 reads CASSLVAERQETQYF. CDR3 nucleotides: TGCGCCAGCAGCTTGGTGGCAGAAAGACAAGAGACCCAGTACTTC.

This clonotype came up once. J is TRBJ1-2 and V is TRBV28; the match to TRBD1 covers 7 bases. Germline CDR1 is MDHEN and CDR2 is SYDVKM. Unmatched junction bases numbered 9, after V lost 6 bases and J lost 5 bases. The CDR3 has 14 residues. CDR3 sequence reads: CASRLTGDGYGYTF. CDR3 in DNA: TGTGCCAGCAGATTAACAGGGGACGGATATGGCTACACCTTC.

The chain is built from TRBV14 and TRBJ1-1; D is perhaps TRBD1 (5 bases). The germline V and J ends were trimmed by 6 bases and 2 bases, with 19 bases remaining between them. The germline V gene encodes CDR1 SGHDN and CDR2 FVKESK. There are 16 residues in the CDR3. CDR3 coding DNA: TGTGCCAGCAGTCTCACGGGGGAGAAACCCAACACTGAAGCTTTCTTT. It is translated as CASSLTGEKPNTEAFF.

V and J are TRBV14 and TRBJ1-5; TRBD1 is a possible D gene (5 bases). CDR1 and CDR2 (germline): SGHDN, FVKESK. The ends were cut back, 9 bases at V and 2 bases at J, with 14 bases in the middle. The CDR3 totals 14 residues. CDR3 protein: CASPPEQGNQPQHF. CDR3 bases: TGTGCCAGTCCCCCCGAACAGGGCAATCAGCCCCAGCATTTT.

In its sample, this clonotype was seen a few times. The rearrangement links TRBV27 to TRBJ2-3, with D unclear. The germline gives CDR1 MNHEY, CDR2 SMNVEV (reference sequence). This CDR3 region has 13 residues. Trimming cost V 2 bases and J 3 bases, with 6 bases left between them. DNA of the CDR3: TGTGCCAGCAGTTTAGCTAGGACAGATACGCAGTATTTT. Its protein is CASSLARTDTQYF.

The gene calls are TRBV6-5 and TRBJ1-1, with D hard to call. Per germline, CDR1 MNHEY and CDR2 SVGAGI. Deletions cut 0 bases from V and 5 bases from J, with 16 bases between. This CDR3 region has 16 residues. CDR3 region: CASSYSLLPGWTEAFF. CDR3 bases: TGTGCCAGCAGTTACTCGTTGCTGCCGGGTTGGACTGAAGCTTTCTTT.

This CDR3 reads CASSLSPSSYEQYF. The DNA of the CDR3 is TGTGCCAGCAGTTTATCGCCTAGCTCCTACGAGCAGTACTTC. This chain connects TRBV27 to TRBJ2-7; D gene uncertain. Germline V gene sequence: CDR1 MNHEY, CDR2 SMNVEV (reference sequence). V was clipped by 0 bases and J by 0 bases, with 6 bases between them. The CDR3 totals 14 residues.

This CDR3 is CSARDRLAYNEQFF. For the CDR3, the DNA is TGCAGTGCTAGAGATCGACTAGCCTACAATGAGCAGTTCTTC. This rearrangement joins TRBV20-1 to TRBJ2-1, with D perhaps matching TRBD2 (6 bases). CDR1 DFQATT and CDR2 SNEGSKA come from the germline V gene (reference sequence). V was clipped by 0 bases and J by 2 bases, with 8 bases between them. The CDR3 runs to 14 residues.

With regard to this clonotype: One junction end disagrees with the germline gene, perhaps due to a read error. The chain is built from TRBV9 and TRBJ2-7; D is undetermined. Looked up from germline, CDR1 is SGDLS and CDR2 is YYNGEE. The CDR3 sequence is 15 residues long. The CDR3 region has the DNA TGTGCCAGCAGCGTATCCTGGCGTGTCTCCGACGAGCAGTACTTC. It encodes CASSVSWRVSDEQYF.

The genes are TRBV28 and TRBJ2-1, with D maybe TRBD1 (6 bases). This CDR3 spans 13 amino acids. The germline gives CDR1 MDHEN, CDR2 SYDVKM. V dropped 2 bases and J dropped 4 bases, with 6 bases sitting between them. The CDR3 DNA follows: TGTGCCAGCAGTTTAAGGGGGTACAATGAGCAGTTCTTC. The encoded protein is CASSLRGYNEQFF. Full variable domain (outside the CDR3, taken from reference TRBV28 and TRBJ2-1): DVKVTQSSRYLVKRTGEKVFLECVQDMDHENMFWYRQDPGLGLRLIYFSYDVKMKEKGDIPEGYSVSREKKERFSLILESASTNQTSMYLCASSLRGYNEQFFGPGTRLTVL.

This chain connects TRBV18 to TRBJ1-2, with TRBD1 as a possible D gene (5 bases). The ends were cut back, 6 bases at V and 2 bases at J, with 13 bases in the middle. Germline CDR1 KGHSH, CDR2 LQKENI. This CDR3 region has 14 residues. The CDR3 here is CASSQVGGNYGYTF. Here the CDR3 DNA reads TGTGCCAGCTCCCAGGTCGGGGGAAACTATGGCTACACCTTC. Supplemented by reference TRBV18 and TRBJ1-2, the full variable domain reads NAGVMQNPRHLVRRRGQEARLRCSPMKGHSHVYWYRQLPEEGLKFMVYLQKENIIDESGMPKERFSAEFPKEGPSILRIQQVVRGDSAAYFCASSQVGGNYGYTFGSGTRLTVV.

The rearrangement uses TRBV4-2 and TRBJ2-6; D unclear. V was cut by 0 bases and J by 4 bases, with 4 bases left in between. Germline loops: CDR1 LGHNA, CDR2 YNFKEQ. The CDR3 totals 14 residues. As DNA, the CDR3 is TGTGCCAGCAGCCAAGATATCGGGGCCAACGTCCTGACTTTC. Encoded protein: CASSQDIGANVLTF.

The V and J genes are TRBV29-1 and TRBJ2-7; TRBD2 agrees at 8 bases. V shed 4 bases, J shed 10 bases, and the junction held 15 bases outside the gene matches. CDR3 length: 14 amino acids. Germline CDR1 is SQVTM and CDR2 is ANQGSEA. CDR3 DNA sequence: TGCAGCGTTGTTGAAGACGGAGTAAGCGGGAGCCAGTACTTC. Translated: CSVVEDGVSGSQYF.

This clonotype was counted once. The chain couples TRBV5-1 to TRBJ2-1, with D perhaps matching TRBD1 (6 bases). From germline, CDR1 is SGHRS and CDR2 YFSETQ. V lost 0 bases and J 3 bases, leaving 10 bases between the germline ends. The CDR3 consists of 15 residues. The chain's CDR3 is CASSLARGIYNEQFF. CDR3 in DNA: TGCGCCAGCAGCTTGGCGAGGGGGATCTACAATGAGCAGTTCTTC.

J is TRBJ2-5 and V is TRBV28, with TRBD1 matching 8 bases. This CDR3 region has 15 residues. The V segment lost 8 bases and the J segment 2 bases; nucleotides outside the gene matches: 10. Germline CDR1 is MDHEN and CDR2 is SYDVKM. The CDR3 DNA sequence: TGTGCCAGCTATGATGGACAGGGTCTACAAGAGACCCAGTACTTC. Its translation: CASYDGQGLQETQYF.

This chain connects TRBV12-3 or TRBV12-4 to TRBJ2-3; D is ambiguous. Trimming left V 2 bases short and J 0 bases short, with 12 bases between. The CDR3 is 16 residues long. CDR3 DNA sequence: TGTGCCAGCAGTTTATTGACGACATCTAGCACAGATACGCAGTATTTT. Its protein is CASSLLTTSSTDTQYF.

The genes are TRBV9 and TRBJ2-1; TRBD1 matches at 8 bases. There are 14 residues in the CDR3. Germline V gives CDR1 SGDLS, CDR2 YYNGEE. The junction had 8 bases not matched to a gene; V was cut back by 4 bases and J by 8 bases. CDR3 sequence: CASSIDRGAYEQFF. The CDR3 DNA is TGTGCCAGCAGCATCGACAGGGGAGCTTATGAGCAGTTCTTC.

This clonotype was seen a single time. This chain uses TRBV29-1 with TRBJ2-7; TRBD2 aligns across 8 bases. V was clipped by 4 bases and J by 2 bases; unmatched bases: 4. The CDR3 length is 13 residues. Germline-derived CDR1 and CDR2 are SQVTM and ANQGSEA. CDR3 DNA: TGCAGCGTTGGGACTAGCACAGCCTACGAGCAGTACTTC. The encoded protein is CSVGTSTAYEQYF.

This clonotype is a singleton in its sample. The CDR3 loop is CSAKAGGTYNEQFF. The CDR3 DNA sequence: TGCAGTGCTAAAGCGGGAGGCACCTACAATGAGCAGTTCTTC. The V gene is TRBV20-1, the J gene TRBJ2-1, with 9 bases that match TRBD2. After removal of 4 bases from V and 2 bases from J, the junction contained 3 bases not matched to a gene. Germline lookup yields CDR1 DFQATT and CDR2 SNEGSKA (reference sequence). This CDR3 region has 14 residues.

This rearrangement joins TRBV13 to TRBJ1-1; no clear D. The V gene lost 3 bases and the J gene lost 3 bases, with 11 bases spanning the gap. The CDR3 consists of 14 residues. Looked up from germline, CDR1 is PRHDT and CDR2 is FYEKMQ (reference sequence). The CDR3 protein is CASSFEGRDTEAFF. CDR3 bases: TGTGCCAGCAGCTTCGAAGGGAGGGACACTGAAGCTTTCTTT. Looking up the rest from reference TRBV13 and TRBJ1-1 gives the full variable domain: AAGVIQSPRHLIKEKRETATLKCYPIPRHDTVYWYQQGPGQDPQFLISFYEKMQSDKGSIPDRFSAQQFSDYHSELNMSSLELGDSALYFCASSFEGRDTEAFFGQGTRLTVV.

The genes are TRBV27 and TRBJ1-1, with D possibly being TRBD1 (5 bases). Germline CDR1 MNHEY, CDR2 SMNVEV (reference sequence). The ends were cut back, 5 bases at V and 10 bases at J, with 17 bases in the middle. This CDR3 spans 13 amino acids. CDR3 amino acids: CASSAPGTPRAFF. The CDR3 DNA reads as TGTGCCAGCAGTGCCCCGGGGACCCCTCGAGCTTTCTTT.

The chain is built from TRBV20-1 and TRBJ2-1; D is unresolved. Deletions cut 3 bases from V and 5 bases from J, with 8 bases between. Germline-derived CDR1 and CDR2 are DFQATT and SNEGSKA (reference sequence). This CDR3 is 12 amino acids long. CDR3 DNA: TGCAGTGCTAGGTACTTGAACAATGAGCAGTTCTTC. Protein: CSARYLNNEQFF.

This chain connects TRBV14 to TRBJ1-1; D is perhaps TRBD1 (6 bases). V shed 0 bases and J shed 7 bases, with 12 bases lying between them. The CDR3 spans 14 residues. Germline CDR1 and CDR2: SGHDN and FVKESK. The DNA of the CDR3 is TGTGCCAGCAGCCAAGATCAGGAGGGGGATGAAGCTTTCTTT. Protein: CASSQDQEGDEAFF.